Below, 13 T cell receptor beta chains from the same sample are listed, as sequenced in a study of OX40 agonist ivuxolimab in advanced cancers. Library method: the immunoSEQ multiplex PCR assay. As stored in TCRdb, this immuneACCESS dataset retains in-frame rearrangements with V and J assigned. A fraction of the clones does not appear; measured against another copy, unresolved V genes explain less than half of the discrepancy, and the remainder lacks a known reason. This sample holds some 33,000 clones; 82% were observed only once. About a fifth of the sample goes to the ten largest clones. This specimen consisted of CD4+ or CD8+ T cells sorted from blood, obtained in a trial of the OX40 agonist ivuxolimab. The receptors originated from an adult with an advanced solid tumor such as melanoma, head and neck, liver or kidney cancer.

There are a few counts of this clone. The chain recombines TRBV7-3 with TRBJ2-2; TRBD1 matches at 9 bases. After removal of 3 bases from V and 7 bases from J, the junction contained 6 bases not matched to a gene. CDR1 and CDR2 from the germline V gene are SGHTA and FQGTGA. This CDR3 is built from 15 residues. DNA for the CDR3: TGTGCCAGCAGCTTGTCACAGGGGGCCGGCGGGGAGCTGTTTTTT. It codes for CASSLSQGAGGELFF.

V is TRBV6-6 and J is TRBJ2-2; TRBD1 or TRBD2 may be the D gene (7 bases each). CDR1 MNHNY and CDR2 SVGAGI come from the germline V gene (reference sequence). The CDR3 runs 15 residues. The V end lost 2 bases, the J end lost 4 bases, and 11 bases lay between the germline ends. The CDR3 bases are TGTGCCAGCAGTTACGCCAGGGGGGGCACCGGGGAGCTGTTTTTT. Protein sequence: CASSYARGGTGELFF.

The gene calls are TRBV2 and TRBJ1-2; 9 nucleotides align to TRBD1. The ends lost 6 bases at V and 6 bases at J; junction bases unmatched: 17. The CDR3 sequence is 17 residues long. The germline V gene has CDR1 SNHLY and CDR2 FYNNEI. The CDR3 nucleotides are TGTGCCAGCAGAGAAACAGGGGGCTGGGGCTTTAGTAATGGCTACACCTTC. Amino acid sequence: CASRETGGWGFSNGYTF. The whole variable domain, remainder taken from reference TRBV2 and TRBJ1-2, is EPEVTQTPSHQVTQMGQEVILRCVPISNHLYFYWYRQILGQKVEFLVSFYNNEISEKSEIFDDQFSVERPDGSNFTLKIRSTKLEDSAMYFCASRETGGWGFSNGYTFGSGTRLTVV.

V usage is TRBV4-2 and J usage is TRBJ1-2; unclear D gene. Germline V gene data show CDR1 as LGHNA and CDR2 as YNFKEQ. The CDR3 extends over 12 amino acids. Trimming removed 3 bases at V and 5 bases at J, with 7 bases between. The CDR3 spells CASSQDVYGYTF. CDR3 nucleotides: TGTGCCAGCAGCCAGGACGTTTATGGCTACACCTTC.

The CDR3 is CASSRGQLNTDTQYF. The CDR3 DNA reads as TGCGCCAGCAGCCGGGGACAGCTCAACACAGATACGCAGTATTTT. The V and J genes are TRBV5-1 and TRBJ2-3; the match to TRBD1 covers 7 bases. Germline V lookup: CDR1 SGHRS, CDR2 YFSETQ. J gave up 2 bases and V 4 bases, and 7 bases lay outside the gene matches. The CDR3 consists of 15 residues.

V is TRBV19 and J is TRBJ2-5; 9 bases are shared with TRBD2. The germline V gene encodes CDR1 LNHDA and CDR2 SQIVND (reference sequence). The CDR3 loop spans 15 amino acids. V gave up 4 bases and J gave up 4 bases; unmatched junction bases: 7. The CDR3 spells CASSTGGGARETQYF. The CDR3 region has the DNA TGTGCCAGTAGTACTGGCGGGGGGGCGAGAGAGACCCAGTACTTC.

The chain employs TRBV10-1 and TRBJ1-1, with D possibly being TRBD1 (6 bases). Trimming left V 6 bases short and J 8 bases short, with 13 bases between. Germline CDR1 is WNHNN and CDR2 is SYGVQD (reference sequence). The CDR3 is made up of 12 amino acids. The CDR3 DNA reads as TGCGCCAGCAGCCATCCCGGGACAGAAGCTTTCTTT. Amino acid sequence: CASSHPGTEAFF.

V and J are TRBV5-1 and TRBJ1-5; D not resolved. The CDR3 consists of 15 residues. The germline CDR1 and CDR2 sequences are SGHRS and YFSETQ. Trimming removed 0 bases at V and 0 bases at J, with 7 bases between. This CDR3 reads CASSLGVNSNQPQHF. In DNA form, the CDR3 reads TGCGCCAGCAGCTTGGGGGTGAATAGCAATCAGCCCCAGCATTTT.

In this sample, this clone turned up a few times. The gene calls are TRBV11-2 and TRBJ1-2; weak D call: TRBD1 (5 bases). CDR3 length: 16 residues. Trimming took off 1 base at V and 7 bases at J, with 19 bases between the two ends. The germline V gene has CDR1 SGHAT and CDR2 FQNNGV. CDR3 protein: CASSLGVGTVLTGYTF. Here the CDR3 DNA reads TGTGCCAGCAGCTTAGGAGTAGGGACCGTCTTGACTGGCTACACCTTC.

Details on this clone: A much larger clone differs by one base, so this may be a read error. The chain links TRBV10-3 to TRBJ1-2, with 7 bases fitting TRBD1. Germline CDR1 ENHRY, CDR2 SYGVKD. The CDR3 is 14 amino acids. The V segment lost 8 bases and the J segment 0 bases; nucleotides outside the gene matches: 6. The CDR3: CAIWTGEANYGYTF. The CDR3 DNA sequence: TGTGCCATCTGGACAGGTGAAGCTAACTATGGCTACACCTTC.

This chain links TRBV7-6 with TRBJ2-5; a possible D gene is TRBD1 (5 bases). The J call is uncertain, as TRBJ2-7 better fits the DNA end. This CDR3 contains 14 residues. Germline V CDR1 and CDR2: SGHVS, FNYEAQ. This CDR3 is CASSRFAGTYEQYF. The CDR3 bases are TGTGCCAGCAGCCGTTTTGCAGGGACCTACGAGCAGTACTTC.

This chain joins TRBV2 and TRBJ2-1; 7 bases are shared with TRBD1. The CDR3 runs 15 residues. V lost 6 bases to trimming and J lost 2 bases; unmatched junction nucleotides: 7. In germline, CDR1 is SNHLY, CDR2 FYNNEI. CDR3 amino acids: CASRTDRAAYNEQFF. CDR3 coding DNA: TGTGCCAGCAGAACCGACAGGGCAGCCTACAATGAGCAGTTCTTC.

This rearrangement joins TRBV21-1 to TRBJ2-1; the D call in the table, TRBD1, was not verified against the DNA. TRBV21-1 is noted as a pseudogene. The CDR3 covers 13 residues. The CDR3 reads CASSNDRDNEQFF. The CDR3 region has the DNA TGTGCCAGCAGCAATGACAGGGACAATGAGCAGTTCTTC.